The clone carrying this TCR beta chain was recorded at least ten times. These data come from a study of regulatory T cells in long-lasting Graves disease. Regarding time point: newly diagnosed GD, antithyroid drugs for less than 3 months. Generation of the TCR library employed RNA extracted from PBMCs. About 10 milliliters of peripheral blood were taken and placed in EDTA tubes. Building of the TCR beta libraries involved iRepertoire HTBI primers and Arm-PCR of CDR3 regions. TCRdb fed the multiplex PCR reads into MiXCR, producing one record per CDR3 protein. The sample lists 400,000 to 500,000 distinct CDR3 sequences; around 14% were seen once. The V gene's germline CDR1 is SEHNR and CDR2 FQNEAQ (reference sequence). This CDR3 contains 16 residues. Trimming removed 4 bases from V and 4 bases from J; junction bases left unmatched: 7. The sample also formed part of further work on T cells in Graves' hyperthyroidism and ophthalmopathy. That source notes: Most thyroid clonotypes that were expanded above 0.001 also turned up in blood.

V and J are TRBV7-9 and TRBJ2-5, with 12 bases matching TRBD2. This material consisted of peripheral blood mononuclear cells (PBMCs), taken at new diagnosis, from a patient treated with antithyroid drugs. The receptor was isolated from a woman between 25 and 40 years old with Graves disease. CDR3 region: CASSSRLAGDGETQYF. The DNA of the CDR3 is TGTGCCAGCAGCTCTAGACTAGCGGGAGACGGAGAGACCCAGTACTTC.